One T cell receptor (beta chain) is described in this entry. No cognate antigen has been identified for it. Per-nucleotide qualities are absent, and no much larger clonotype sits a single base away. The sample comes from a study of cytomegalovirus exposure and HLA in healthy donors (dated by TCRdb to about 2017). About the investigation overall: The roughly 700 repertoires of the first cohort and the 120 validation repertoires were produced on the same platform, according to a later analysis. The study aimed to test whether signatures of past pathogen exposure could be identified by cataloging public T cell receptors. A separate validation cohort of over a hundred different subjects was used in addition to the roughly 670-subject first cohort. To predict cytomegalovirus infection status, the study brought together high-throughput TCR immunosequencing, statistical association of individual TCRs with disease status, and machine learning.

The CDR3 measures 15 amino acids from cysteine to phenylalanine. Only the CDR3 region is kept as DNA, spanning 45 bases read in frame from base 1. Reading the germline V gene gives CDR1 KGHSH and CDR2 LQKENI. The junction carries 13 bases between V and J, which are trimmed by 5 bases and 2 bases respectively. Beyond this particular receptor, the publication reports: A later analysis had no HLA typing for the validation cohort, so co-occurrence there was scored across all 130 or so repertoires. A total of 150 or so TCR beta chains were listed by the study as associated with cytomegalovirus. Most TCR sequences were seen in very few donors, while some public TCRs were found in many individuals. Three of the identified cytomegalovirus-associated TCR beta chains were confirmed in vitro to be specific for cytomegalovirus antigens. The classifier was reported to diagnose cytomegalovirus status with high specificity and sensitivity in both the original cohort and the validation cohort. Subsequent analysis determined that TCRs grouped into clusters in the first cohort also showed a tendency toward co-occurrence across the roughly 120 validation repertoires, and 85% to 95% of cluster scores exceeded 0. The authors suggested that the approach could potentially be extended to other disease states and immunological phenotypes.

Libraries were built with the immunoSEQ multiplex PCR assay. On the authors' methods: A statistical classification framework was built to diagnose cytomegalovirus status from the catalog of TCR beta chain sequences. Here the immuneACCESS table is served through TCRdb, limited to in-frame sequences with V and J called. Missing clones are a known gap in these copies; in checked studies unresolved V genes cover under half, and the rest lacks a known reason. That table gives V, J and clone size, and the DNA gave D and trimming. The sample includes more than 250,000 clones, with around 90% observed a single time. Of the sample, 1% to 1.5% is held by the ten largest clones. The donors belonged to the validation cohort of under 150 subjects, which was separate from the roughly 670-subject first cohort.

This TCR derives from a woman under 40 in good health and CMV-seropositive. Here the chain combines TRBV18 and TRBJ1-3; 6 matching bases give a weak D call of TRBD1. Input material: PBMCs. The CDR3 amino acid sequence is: CASSAQGNTGNTIYF. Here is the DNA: TGTGCCAGCTCAGCACAGGGTAATACTGGAAACACCATATATTTT. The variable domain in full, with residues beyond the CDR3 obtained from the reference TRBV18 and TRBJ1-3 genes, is NAGVMQNPRHLVRRRGQEARLRCSPMKGHSHVYWYRQLPEEGLKFMVYLQKENIIDESGMPKERFSAEFPKEGPSILRIQQVVRGDSAAYFCASSAQGNTGNTIYFGEGSWLTVV.